This T cell receptor (beta chain) was recorded in a study of vaccination and CD4 T cells after COVID-19. Turning to the study itself: Once diagnosed, patients had post-COVID samples drawn a median roughly 97 days later (range 35 to 161).

Sequencing of cultured CD4+ T cell DNA used the Oncomine TCR Beta short-read assay. One entry per CDR3 protein results from TCRdb running MiXCR on the PCR reads. The sample lists 3,200 or so distinct CDR3 sequences; over 60% were seen once. Worth noting for this clonotype: Antigen specificity is unknown.

Treatment noted: roughly 10-day PBMC culture with coronavirus spike peptide pools or control peptides (ViraFEST assay). Per the germline V gene, CDR1 is MNHNS and CDR2 is SASEGT. The ends lost 10 bases at V and 1 base at J; junction bases unmatched: 3. The CDR3 has 13 amino acids. The genes are TRBV6-1 and TRBJ2-2; 7 nucleotides agree with TRBD1. The sequenced material came from CD4+ T cells from blood, cultured in vitro. The receptor's source is a human donor who had recovered from COVID-19. The CDR3 DNA sequence: TGTGCCACTAGGACAGGGAACACCGGGGAGCTGTTTTTT. Its protein is CATRTGNTGELFF.